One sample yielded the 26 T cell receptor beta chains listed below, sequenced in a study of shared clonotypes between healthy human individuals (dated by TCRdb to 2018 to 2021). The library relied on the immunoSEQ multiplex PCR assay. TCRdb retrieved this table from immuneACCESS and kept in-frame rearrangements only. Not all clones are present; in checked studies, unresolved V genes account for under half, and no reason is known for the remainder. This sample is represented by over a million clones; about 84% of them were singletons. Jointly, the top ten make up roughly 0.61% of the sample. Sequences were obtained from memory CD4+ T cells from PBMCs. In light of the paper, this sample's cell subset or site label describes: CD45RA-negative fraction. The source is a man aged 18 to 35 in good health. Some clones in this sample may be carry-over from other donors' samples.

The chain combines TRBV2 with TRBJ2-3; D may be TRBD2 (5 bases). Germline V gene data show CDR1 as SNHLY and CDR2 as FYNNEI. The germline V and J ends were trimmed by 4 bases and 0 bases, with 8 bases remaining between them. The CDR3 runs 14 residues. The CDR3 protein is CASSVERSTDTQYF. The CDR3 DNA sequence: TGTGCCAGCAGTGTAGAGCGGAGCACAGATACGCAGTATTTT.

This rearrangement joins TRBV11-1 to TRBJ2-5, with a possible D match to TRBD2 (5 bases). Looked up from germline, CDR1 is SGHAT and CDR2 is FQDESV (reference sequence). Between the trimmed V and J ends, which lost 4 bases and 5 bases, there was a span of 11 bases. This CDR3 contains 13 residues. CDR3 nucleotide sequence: TGTGCCAGCAGCTATTTAGCGCTTGAGACCCAGTACTTC. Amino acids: CASSYLALETQYF. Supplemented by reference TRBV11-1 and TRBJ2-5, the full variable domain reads EAEVAQSPRYKITEKSQAVAFWCDPISGHATLYWYRQILGQGPELLVQFQDESVVDDSQLPKDRFSAERLKGVDSTLKIQPAELGDSAMYLCASSYLALETQYFGPGTRLLVL.

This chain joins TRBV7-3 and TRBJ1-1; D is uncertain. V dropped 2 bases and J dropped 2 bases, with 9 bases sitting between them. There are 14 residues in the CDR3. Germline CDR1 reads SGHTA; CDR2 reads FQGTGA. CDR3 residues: CASSLSTANTEAFF. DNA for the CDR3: TGTGCCAGCAGCTTATCGACGGCTAACACTGAAGCTTTCTTT.

CDR3 sequence: CASSEGKGGPRETQYF. CDR3 in DNA: TGTGCCAGCAGTGAAGGGAAGGGAGGGCCTAGAGAGACCCAGTACTTC. V usage is TRBV6-1 and J usage is TRBJ2-5, with 7 positions matching TRBD2. The CDR3 is 16 amino acids. The V segment lost 1 base and the J segment 4 bases; nucleotides outside the gene matches: 9. Germline V lookup: CDR1 MNHNS, CDR2 SASEGT.

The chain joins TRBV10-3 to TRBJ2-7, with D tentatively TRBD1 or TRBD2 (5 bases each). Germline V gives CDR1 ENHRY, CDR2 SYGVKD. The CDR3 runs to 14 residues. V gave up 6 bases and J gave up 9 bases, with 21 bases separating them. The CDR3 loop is CAISPGNDVRVQYF. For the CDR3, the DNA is TGTGCCATCAGCCCCGGGAACGACGTCAGGGTGCAGTACTTC.

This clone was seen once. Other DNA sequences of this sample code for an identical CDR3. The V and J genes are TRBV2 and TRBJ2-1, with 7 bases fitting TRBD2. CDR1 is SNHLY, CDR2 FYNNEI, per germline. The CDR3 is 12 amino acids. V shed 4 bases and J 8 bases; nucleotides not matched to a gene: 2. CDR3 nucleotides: TGTGCCAGCAGTGTTGGGGGGGATGAGCAGTTCTTC. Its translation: CASSVGGDEQFF.

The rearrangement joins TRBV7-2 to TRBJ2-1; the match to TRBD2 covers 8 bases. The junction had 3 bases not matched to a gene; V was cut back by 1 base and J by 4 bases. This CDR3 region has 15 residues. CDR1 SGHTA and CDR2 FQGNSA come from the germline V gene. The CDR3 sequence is CASSLEGGRYNEQFF. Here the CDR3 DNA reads TGTGCCAGCAGCTTAGAAGGCGGGAGGTACAATGAGCAGTTCTTC.

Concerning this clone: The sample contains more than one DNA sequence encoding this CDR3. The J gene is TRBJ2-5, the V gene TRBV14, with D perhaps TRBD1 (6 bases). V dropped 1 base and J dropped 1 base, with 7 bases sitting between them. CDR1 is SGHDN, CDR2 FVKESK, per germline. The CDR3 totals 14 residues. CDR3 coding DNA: TGTGCCAGCAGCCAAGTGGGGGCCCAAGAGACCCAGTACTTC. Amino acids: CASSQVGAQETQYF.

This CDR3 is CASSLLGVNTGELFF. Here the CDR3 DNA reads TGTGCCAGCAGCTTGTTGGGGGTGAACACCGGGGAGCTGTTTTTT. The V gene is TRBV11-2, the J gene TRBJ2-2, with D perhaps matching TRBD1 or TRBD2 (5 bases each). The CDR3 loop spans 15 amino acids. Germline V gene data show CDR1 as SGHAT and CDR2 as FQNNGV. Trimming took 3 bases from V and 1 from J, leaving 9 bases between them.

Written as DNA, the CDR3 is TGTGCCAGCAATGACCATATGAACACTGAAGCTTTCTTT. This translates into CASNDHMNTEAFF. The V gene is TRBV28, the J gene TRBJ1-1; the D is unclear. CDR1 and CDR2 (germline): MDHEN, SYDVKM. V was clipped by 7 bases and J by 0 bases, with 9 bases between them. This CDR3 is 13 amino acids long.

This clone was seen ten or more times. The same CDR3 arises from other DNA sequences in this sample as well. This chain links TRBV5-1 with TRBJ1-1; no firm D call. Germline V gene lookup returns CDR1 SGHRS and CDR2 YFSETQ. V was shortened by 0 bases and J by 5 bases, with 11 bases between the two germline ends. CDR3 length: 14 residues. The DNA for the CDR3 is TGCGCCAGCAGCTTGGCCGAGGGAGGAACTGAAGCTTTCTTT. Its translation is CASSLAEGGTEAFF. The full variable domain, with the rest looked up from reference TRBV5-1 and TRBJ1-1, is KAGVTQTPRYLIKTRGQQVTLSCSPISGHRSVSWYQQTPGQGLQFLFEYFSETQRNKGNFPGRFSGRQFSNSRSEMNVSTLELGDSALYLCASSLAEGGTEAFFGQGTRLTVV.

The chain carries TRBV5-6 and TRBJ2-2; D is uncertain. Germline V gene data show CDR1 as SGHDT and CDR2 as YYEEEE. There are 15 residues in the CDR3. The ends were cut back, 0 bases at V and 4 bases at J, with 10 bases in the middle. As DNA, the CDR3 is TGTGCCAGCAGCTTGGGGAACAGCCGCACCGGGGAGCTGTTTTTT. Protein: CASSLGNSRTGELFF.

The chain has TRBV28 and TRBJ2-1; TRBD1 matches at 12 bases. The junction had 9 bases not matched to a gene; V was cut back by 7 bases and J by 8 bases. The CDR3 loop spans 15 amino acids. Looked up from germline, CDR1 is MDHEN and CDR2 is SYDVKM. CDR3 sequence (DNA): TGTGCCAGCATTCGATACGGGACAGGGGGCGATGAGCAGTTCTTC. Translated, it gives CASIRYGTGGDEQFF. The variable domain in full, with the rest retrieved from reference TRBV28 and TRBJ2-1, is DVKVTQSSRYLVKRTGEKVFLECVQDMDHENMFWYRQDPGLGLRLIYFSYDVKMKEKGDIPEGYSVSREKKERFSLILESASTNQTSMYLCASIRYGTGGDEQFFGPGTRLTVL.

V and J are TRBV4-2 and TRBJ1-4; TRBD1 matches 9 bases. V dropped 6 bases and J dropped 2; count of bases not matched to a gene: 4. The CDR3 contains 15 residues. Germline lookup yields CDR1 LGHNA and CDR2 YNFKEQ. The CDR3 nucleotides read TGTGCCAGCAGGCGCGGGACAGGGACTAATGAAAAACTGTTTTTT. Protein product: CASRRGTGTNEKLFF.

CDR3 sequence reads: CASSREVEGYTF. The CDR3 nucleotides read TGTGCCAGCAGTAGGGAAGTAGAGGGCTACACCTTC. J is TRBJ1-2 and V is TRBV6-6; D unresolved. The V end lost 5 bases, the J end lost 8 bases, and 12 bases lay between the germline ends. The V gene's germline CDR1 is MNHNY and CDR2 SVGAGI (reference sequence). The CDR3 has 12 amino acids.

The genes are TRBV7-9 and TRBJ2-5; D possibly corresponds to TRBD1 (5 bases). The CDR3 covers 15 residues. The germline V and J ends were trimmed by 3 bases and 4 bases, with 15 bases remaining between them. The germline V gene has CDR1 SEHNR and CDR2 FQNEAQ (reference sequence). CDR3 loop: CASSLGRVGGETQYF. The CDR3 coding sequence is TGTGCCAGCAGCTTGGGCAGGGTTGGCGGAGAGACCCAGTACTTC.

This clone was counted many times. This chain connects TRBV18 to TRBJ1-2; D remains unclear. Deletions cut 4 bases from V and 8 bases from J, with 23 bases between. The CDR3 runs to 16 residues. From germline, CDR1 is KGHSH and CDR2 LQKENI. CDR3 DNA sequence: TGTGCCAGCTCACTCCAGGCCCAGGCCTCCGGAGAGGGCTACACCTTC. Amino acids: CASSLQAQASGEGYTF.

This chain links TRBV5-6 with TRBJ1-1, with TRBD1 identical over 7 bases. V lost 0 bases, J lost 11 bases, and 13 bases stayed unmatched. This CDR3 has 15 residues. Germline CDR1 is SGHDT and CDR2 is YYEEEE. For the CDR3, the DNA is TGTGCCAGCAGCTTGGGTATCGGGGACAGAAGGAGGGCTTTCTTT. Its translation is CASSLGIGDRRRAFF.

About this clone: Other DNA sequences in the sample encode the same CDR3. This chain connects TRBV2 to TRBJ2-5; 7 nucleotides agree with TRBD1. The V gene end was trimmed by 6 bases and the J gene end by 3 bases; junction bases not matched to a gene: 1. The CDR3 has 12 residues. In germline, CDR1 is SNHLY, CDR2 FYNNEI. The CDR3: CASSDREETQYF. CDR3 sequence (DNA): TGTGCCAGCAGCGACAGGGAAGAGACCCAGTACTTC.

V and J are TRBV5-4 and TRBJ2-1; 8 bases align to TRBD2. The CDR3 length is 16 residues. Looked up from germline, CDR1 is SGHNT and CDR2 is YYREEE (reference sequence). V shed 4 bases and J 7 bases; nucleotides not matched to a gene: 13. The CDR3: CASSLPGLGSGNEQFF. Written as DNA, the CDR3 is TGTGCCAGCAGCCTCCCGGGACTAGGGAGCGGGAATGAGCAGTTCTTC.

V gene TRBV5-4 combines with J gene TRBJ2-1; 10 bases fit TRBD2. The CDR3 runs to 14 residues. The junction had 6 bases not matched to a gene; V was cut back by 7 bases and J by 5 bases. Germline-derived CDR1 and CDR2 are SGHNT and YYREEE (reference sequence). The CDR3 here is CASHRLAGHNEQFF. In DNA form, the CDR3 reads TGTGCCAGCCACCGACTAGCGGGTCACAATGAGCAGTTCTTC. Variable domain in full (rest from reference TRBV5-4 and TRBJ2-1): ETGVTQSPTHLIKTRGQQVTLRCSSQSGHNTVSWYQQALGQGPQFIFQYYREEENGRGNFPPRFSGLQFPNYSSELNVNALELDDSALYLCASHRLAGHNEQFFGPGTRLTVL.

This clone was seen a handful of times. DNA of the CDR3: TGTGCCAGCAGTTCAGAAGGGCTTGGCTACACCTTC. This codes for CASSSEGLGYTF. The chain couples TRBV11-2 to TRBJ1-2; D is ambiguous. Germline loops: CDR1 SGHAT, CDR2 FQNNGV. The CDR3 has 12 amino acids. V lost 6 bases to trimming and J lost 7 bases, with 12 bases between them.

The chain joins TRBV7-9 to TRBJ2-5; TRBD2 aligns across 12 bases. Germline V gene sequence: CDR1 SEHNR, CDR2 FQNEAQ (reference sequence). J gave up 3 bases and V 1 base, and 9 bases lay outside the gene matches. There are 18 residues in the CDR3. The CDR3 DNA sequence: TGTGCCAGCAGCTTAGAATTGACTAGCGGGAGAGTAAAAGAGACCCAGTACTTC. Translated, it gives CASSLELTSGRVKETQYF.

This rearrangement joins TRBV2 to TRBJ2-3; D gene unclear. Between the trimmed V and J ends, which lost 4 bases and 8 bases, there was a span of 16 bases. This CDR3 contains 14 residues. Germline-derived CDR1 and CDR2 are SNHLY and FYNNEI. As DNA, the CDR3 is TGTGCCAGCAGTGGGTATAGCAATAGGGCTACGCAGTATTTT. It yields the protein CASSGYSNRATQYF.

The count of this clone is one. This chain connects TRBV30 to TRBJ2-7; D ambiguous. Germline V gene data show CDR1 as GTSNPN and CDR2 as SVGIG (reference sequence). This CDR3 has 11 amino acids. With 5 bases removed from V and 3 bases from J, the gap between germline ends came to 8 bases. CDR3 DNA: TGTGCCTGGGCAAACATCTACGAGCAGTACTTC. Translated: CAWANIYEQYF.

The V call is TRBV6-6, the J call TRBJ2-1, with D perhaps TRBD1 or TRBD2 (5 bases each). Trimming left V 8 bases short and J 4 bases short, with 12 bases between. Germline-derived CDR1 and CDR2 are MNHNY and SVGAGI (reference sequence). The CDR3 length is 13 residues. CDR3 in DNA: TGTGCCAGCGGTGGGGGAAGATACAATGAGCAGTTCTTC. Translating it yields CASGGGRYNEQFF.